This T cell receptor beta chain was sequenced in a study of control samples from healthy donors and cancer patients. V gave up 1 base and J gave up 5 bases, with 6 bases separating them. Germline V gene lookup returns CDR1 SGHTA and CDR2 FQGNSA. The CDR3 contains 12 residues. The repertoire was sequenced with immunoSEQ multiplex PCR; TCRdb's copy has only in-frame clones and lacks some. The sample lists around 150,000 clones; 80% to 90% were seen once. The chain uses TRBV7-2 and TRBJ2-7, with no clear D. This TCR came from a man between 18 and 35 years old in good health. Sequencing was done on a sample of blood. This CDR3 reads CASSLDKDEQYF. DNA of the CDR3: TGTGCCAGCAGCTTAGACAAAGACGAGCAGTACTTC.